This T cell receptor beta chain was identified during a study of blood T cell repertoires in COVID-19. Study-wide background: T cells, B-cell-depleted T cells, or PBMCs provided the cDNA or gDNA that served as material.

The authors' processing: Amplification of reference gene primers was used by the study to estimate nucleated cell counts. Here immunoSEQ multiplex PCR was the method, and the copy in TCRdb shows in-frame clones only, minus some. V and J calls plus clone size are reproduced from that table; the DNA served to infer D and trimming. This sample has around 200,000 clones; 86% occur once, and the top ten carry around 7%. Trimming took 5 bases from V and 4 from J, leaving 9 bases between them. The CDR3 length is 12 residues. CDR1 and CDR2 (germline): SGHVS, FNYEAQ. The specimen sequenced was peripheral blood. This TCR was recovered from an elderly woman in a cohort sampled during active or convalescent COVID-19. This sequence joins TRBV7-6 and TRBJ2-7, with D unclear. CDR3 in DNA: TGTGCCAGCAGCCCCCTCGGTTACGAGCAGTACTTC. The encoded protein is CASSPLGYEQYF.